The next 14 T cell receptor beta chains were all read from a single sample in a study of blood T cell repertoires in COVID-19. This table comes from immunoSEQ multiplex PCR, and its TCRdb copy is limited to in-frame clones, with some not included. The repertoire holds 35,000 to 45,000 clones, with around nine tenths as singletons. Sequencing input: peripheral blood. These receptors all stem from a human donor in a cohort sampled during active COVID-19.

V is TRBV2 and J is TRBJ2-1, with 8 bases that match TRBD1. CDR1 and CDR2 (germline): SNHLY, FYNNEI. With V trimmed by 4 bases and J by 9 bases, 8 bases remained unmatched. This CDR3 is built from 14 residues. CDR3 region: CASSVARGQGEQFF. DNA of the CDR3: TGTGCCAGCAGTGTCGCCAGGGGGCAGGGTGAGCAGTTCTTC.

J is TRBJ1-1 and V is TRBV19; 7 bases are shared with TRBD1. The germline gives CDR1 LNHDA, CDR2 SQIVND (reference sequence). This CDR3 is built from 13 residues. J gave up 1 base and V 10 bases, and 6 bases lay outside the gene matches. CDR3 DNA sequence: TGTGCCATCTCAGGGGGTCCGAACACTGAAGCTTTCTTT. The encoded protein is CAISGGPNTEAFF.

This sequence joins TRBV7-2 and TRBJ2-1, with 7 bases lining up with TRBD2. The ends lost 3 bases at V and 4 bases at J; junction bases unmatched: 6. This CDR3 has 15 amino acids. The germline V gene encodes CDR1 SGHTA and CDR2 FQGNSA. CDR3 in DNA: TGTGCCAGCAGCTTTCGCGGGGGTGGTTACAATGAGCAGTTCTTC. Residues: CASSFRGGGYNEQFF.

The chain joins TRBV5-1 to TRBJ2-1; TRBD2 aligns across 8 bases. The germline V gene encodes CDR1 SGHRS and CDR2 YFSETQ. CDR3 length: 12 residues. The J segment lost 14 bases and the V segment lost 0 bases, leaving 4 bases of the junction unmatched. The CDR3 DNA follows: TGCGCCAGCAGCTTGGGGGCCGGGGGGGAGTTCTTC. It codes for CASSLGAGGEFF.

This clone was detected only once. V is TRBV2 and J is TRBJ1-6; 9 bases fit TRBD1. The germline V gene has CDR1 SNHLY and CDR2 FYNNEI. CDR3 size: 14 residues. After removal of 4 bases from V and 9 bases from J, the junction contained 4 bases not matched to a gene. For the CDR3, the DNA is TGTGCCAGCAGTGGGACAGGGGATAGTTCACCCCTCCACTTT. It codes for CASSGTGDSSPLHF.

CDR3 coding DNA: TGTGCCAGCAGTTCGGGACAGGGGGCTAGGGCTTTCTTT. Residues: CASSSGQGARAFF. The J gene is TRBJ1-1, the V gene TRBV6-5; 12 nucleotides line up with TRBD1. This CDR3 is built from 13 residues. Germline lookup yields CDR1 MNHEY and CDR2 SVGAGI. After removal of 4 bases from V and 11 bases from J, the junction contained 5 bases not matched to a gene.

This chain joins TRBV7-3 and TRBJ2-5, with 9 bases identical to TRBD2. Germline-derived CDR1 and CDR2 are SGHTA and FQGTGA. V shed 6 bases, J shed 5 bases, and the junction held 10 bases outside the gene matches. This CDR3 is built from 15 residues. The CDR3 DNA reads TGTGCCAGCAGATACTCGGGACTAGCTGGGGAGACCCAGTACTTC. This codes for CASRYSGLAGETQYF.

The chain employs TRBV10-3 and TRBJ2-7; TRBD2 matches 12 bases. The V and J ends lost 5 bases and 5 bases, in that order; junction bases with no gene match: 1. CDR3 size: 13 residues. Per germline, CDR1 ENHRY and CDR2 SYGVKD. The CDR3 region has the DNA TGTGCCATCAGTCGGACTAGCGGGGACGAGCAGTACTTC. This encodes CAISRTSGDEQYF.

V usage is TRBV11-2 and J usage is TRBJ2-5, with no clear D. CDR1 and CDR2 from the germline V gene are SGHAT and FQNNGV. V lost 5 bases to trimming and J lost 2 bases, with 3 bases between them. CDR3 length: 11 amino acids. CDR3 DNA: TGTGCCAGCAGCCAGCAAGAGACCCAGTACTTC. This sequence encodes CASSQQETQYF. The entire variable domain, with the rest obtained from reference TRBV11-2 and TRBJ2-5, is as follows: EAGVAQSPRYKIIEKRQSVAFWCNPISGHATLYWYQQILGQGPKLLIQFQNNGVVDDSQLPKDRFSAERLKGVDSTLKIQPAKLEDSAVYLCASSQQETQYFGPGTRLLVL.

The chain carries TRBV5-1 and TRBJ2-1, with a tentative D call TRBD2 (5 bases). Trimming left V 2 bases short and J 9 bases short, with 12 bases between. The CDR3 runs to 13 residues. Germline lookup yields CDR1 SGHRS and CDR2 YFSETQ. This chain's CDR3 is CASSLERAGEQFF. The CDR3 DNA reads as TGCGCCAGCAGCTTAGAAAGGGCGGGTGAGCAGTTCTTC.

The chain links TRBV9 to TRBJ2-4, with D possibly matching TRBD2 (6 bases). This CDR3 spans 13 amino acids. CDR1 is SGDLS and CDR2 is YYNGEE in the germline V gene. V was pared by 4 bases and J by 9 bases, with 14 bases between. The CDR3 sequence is CASSPTSGGIQYF. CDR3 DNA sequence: TGTGCCAGCAGCCCAACGTCCGGGGGCATTCAGTACTTC.

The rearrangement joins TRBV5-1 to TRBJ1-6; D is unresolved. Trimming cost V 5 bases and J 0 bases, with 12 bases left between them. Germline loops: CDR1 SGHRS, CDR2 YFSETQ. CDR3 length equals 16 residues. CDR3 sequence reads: CASSSSRSSYNSPLHF. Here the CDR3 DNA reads TGCGCCAGCAGTTCCAGTAGGAGCTCCTATAATTCACCCCTCCACTTT.

CDR3 amino acids: CASSYGRQGEAFF. In DNA form, the CDR3 reads TGCGCCAGCAGCTATGGCAGACAGGGTGAAGCTTTCTTT. The chain recombines TRBV5-1 with TRBJ1-1, with 7 bases fitting TRBD1. Germline V gene sequence: CDR1 SGHRS, CDR2 YFSETQ. The CDR3 sequence is 13 residues long. V lost 3 bases, J lost 7 bases, and 6 bases stayed unmatched.

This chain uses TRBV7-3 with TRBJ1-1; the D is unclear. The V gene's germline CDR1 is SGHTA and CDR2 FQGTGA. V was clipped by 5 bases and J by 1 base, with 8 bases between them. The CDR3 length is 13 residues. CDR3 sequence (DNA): TGTGCCAGCAGCCAACAAAAGAACACTGAAGCTTTCTTT. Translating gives CASSQQKNTEAFF.